A single sample is the source of the 2 T cell receptor beta chains below, sequenced in a study of CD8 T cell repertoires and HIV-1 epitope variants. For these TCRs, the target antigens are not known. Assay used: immunoSEQ multiplex PCR; TCRdb lists only in-frame clones, some missing. The profile covers 4,500 to 6,500 clones, with 50% to 75% appearing a single time and 45% taken by the ten largest. The sample consisted of cultured CD8+ T cells derived from PBMCs. These receptors were collected from a male donor with HIV.

The J gene is TRBJ1-2, the V gene TRBV9, with D possibly matching TRBD1 (5 bases). Trimming took 3 bases from V and 5 from J, leaving 14 bases between them. CDR3 length equals 14 residues. CDR1 is SGDLS, CDR2 YYNGEE, per germline. The CDR3 nucleotides are TGTGCCAGCAGCGGCCAGGGTGGCGCTTATGGCTACACCTTC. Amino acids: CASSGQGGAYGYTF.

V usage is TRBV27 and J usage is TRBJ2-7, with 13 bases lining up with TRBD2. Germline values: CDR1 MNHEY, CDR2 SMNVEV (reference sequence). V lost 4 bases, J lost 2 bases, and 2 bases stayed unmatched. CDR3 length: 15 amino acids. CDR3: CASSSGTSGAYEQYF. CDR3 DNA sequence: TGTGCCAGCAGTTCCGGGACTAGCGGGGCCTACGAGCAGTACTTC.